Listed here are 2 T cell receptor beta chains from one sample, sequenced in a study of shared clonotypes between healthy human individuals. Produced via immunoSEQ multiplex PCR; TCRdb's table is partial and in-frame only. The sample lists over a million clones, about 84% occurring once. The sample consisted of memory CD4+ T cells from PBMCs. Subset specified: CD45RA-negative fraction. Source of these receptors: a man between 18 and 35 years old in good health. Some clones in this sample may be carry-over from other donors' samples.

A note on this clone: With a far larger clone one base away, a read error is the likely cause. Other DNA sequences in the same sample also yield this CDR3. This chain joins TRBV5-1 and TRBJ2-6, with unresolved D. Per germline, CDR1 SGHRS and CDR2 YFSETQ. With 0 bases removed from V and 3 bases from J, the gap between germline ends came to 1 base. The CDR3 is 13 residues long. CDR3: CASSLVGANVLTF. As DNA, the CDR3 is TGCGCCAGCAGCTTGGTTGGGGCCAACGTCCTGACTTTC.

This chain links TRBV18 with TRBJ1-1; D perhaps matches TRBD1 (5 bases). V lost 3 bases to trimming and J lost 1 base, with 15 bases between them. The germline V gene encodes CDR1 KGHSH and CDR2 LQKENI. The CDR3 has 16 residues. As DNA, the CDR3 is TGTGCCAGCTCACCGGGAGGGAAAACAGGGAACACTGAAGCTTTCTTT. It translates to CASSPGGKTGNTEAFF.